This TCR beta chain was captured in a study of blood T cell repertoires in COVID-19. Trimming removed 2 bases from V and 2 bases from J, with 10 bases in between. The length of the CDR3 is 15 residues. Germline loops: CDR1 SGHTA, CDR2 FQGNSA. Methods used by the authors: Amplification with reference gene primers provided the estimates of nucleated cell counts. Only in-frame clones appear in the TCRdb table, and some are missing; sequencing was by immunoSEQ multiplex PCR. For V, J and clone size, that table is used; D and trimming come from the DNA. The sample lists 490,000 or so clones, approximately 91% occurring once. Clinical histories supplied by participants themselves formed the basis of cohort assignment.

The receptor comes from a woman aged 60-70 years who had recovered from COVID-19. The sequencing input was PBMCs or T cells enriched from blood (not recorded which). This rearrangement joins TRBV7-2 to TRBJ2-1, with D hard to call. CDR3 loop: CASSLSLGAYNEQFF. CDR3 sequence (DNA): TGTGCCAGCAGCTTATCCCTAGGCGCCTACAATGAGCAGTTCTTC. Supplemented by reference TRBV7-2 and TRBJ2-1, the full variable domain reads GAGVSQSPSNKVTEKGKDVELRCDPISGHTALYWYRQSLGQGLEFLIYFQGNSAPDKSGLPSDRFSAERTGGSVSTLTIQRTQQEDSAVYLCASSLSLGAYNEQFFGPGTRLTVL.